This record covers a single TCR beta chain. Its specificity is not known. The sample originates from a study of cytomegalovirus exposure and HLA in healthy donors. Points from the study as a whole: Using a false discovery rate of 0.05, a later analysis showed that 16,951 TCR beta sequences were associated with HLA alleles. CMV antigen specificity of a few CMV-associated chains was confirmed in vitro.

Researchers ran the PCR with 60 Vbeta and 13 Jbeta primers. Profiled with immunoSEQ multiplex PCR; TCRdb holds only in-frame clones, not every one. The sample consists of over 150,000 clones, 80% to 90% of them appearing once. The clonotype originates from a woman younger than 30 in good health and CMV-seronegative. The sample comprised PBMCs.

The chain's CDR3 is CASTGQNSYEQYF. The CDR3, as DNA: TGTGCCAGCACGGGACAGAACTCCTACGAGCAGTACTTC. The chain employs TRBV27 and TRBJ2-7; 7 nucleotides align to TRBD1. J gave up 0 bases and V 7 bases, and 3 bases lay outside the gene matches. CDR1 and CDR2 from the germline V gene are MNHEY and SMNVEV (reference sequence). There are 13 residues in the CDR3.